The 27 T cell receptor beta chains below were found in one sample sequenced in a study of cytomegalovirus exposure and HLA in healthy donors. This PCR relied on a set of 60 Vbeta primers and 13 Jbeta primers. Profiled with immunoSEQ multiplex PCR; TCRdb holds only in-frame clones, not every one. Of around 150,000 clones in the sample, roughly four fifths were seen once. Sequences were obtained from PBMCs. The receptors derive from a female donor in good health and CMV-seropositive.

V is TRBV6-5 and J is TRBJ1-2; 7 bases line up with TRBD1. Germline lookup yields CDR1 MNHEY and CDR2 SVGAGI. V trimming: 2 bases; J trimming: 7 bases; junction bases outside the gene matches: 13. The CDR3 spans 16 residues. The CDR3 DNA is TGTGCCAGCAGTTACGACAAGGGGGCGAGGGGGAGTGGCTACACCTTC. Protein sequence: CASSYDKGARGSGYTF.

This rearrangement joins TRBV2 to TRBJ2-7; weak D call: TRBD2 (6 bases). The germline V gene has CDR1 SNHLY and CDR2 FYNNEI. The CDR3 runs to 15 residues. The ends were cut back, 6 bases at V and 5 bases at J, with 20 bases in the middle. The CDR3 loop reads CASSPLGVGGDEQYF. As DNA, the CDR3 is TGTGCCAGCAGCCCCTTGGGGGTGGGCGGGGACGAGCAGTACTTC. Combining the CDR3 with reference TRBV2 and TRBJ2-7 gives the whole variable domain EPEVTQTPSHQVTQMGQEVILRCVPISNHLYFYWYRQILGQKVEFLVSFYNNEISEKSEIFDDQFSVERPDGSNFTLKIRSTKLEDSAMYFCASSPLGVGGDEQYFGPGTRLTVT.

This clone was seen only a few times. The chain uses TRBV11-2 and TRBJ1-1; D is possibly TRBD1 (5 bases). This CDR3 spans 14 amino acids. V lost 4 bases, J lost 1 base, and 10 bases lay in between. Germline V gene data show CDR1 as SGHAT and CDR2 as FQNNGV. The CDR3 sequence: CASSYTGENTEAFF. The DNA for the CDR3 is TGTGCCAGCAGCTATACAGGAGAGAACACTGAAGCTTTCTTT.

The rearrangement joins TRBV13 to TRBJ2-5; D call uncertain. Trimming stripped 5 bases from V and 4 bases from J, with 8 bases between. The germline V gene encodes CDR1 PRHDT and CDR2 FYEKMQ (reference sequence). The CDR3 totals 12 residues. CDR3 region: CASSQRGETQYF. The CDR3 nucleotides read TGTGCCAGCAGCCAAAGAGGAGAGACCCAGTACTTC. The full variable domain, its missing parts supplied by reference TRBV13 and TRBJ2-5, is AAGVIQSPRHLIKEKRETATLKCYPIPRHDTVYWYQQGPGQDPQFLISFYEKMQSDKGSIPDRFSAQQFSDYHSELNMSSLELGDSALYFCASSQRGETQYFGPGTRLLVL.

V is TRBV18 and J is TRBJ1-2; TRBD1 agrees at 10 bases. Germline V gives CDR1 KGHSH, CDR2 LQKENI. The V gene end was trimmed by 3 bases and the J gene end by 7 bases; junction bases not matched to a gene: 8. This CDR3 has 15 amino acids. The DNA for the CDR3 is TGTGCCAGCTCACCCCTATCGGGACAGGGGATTGGCTACACCTTC. It is translated as CASSPLSGQGIGYTF.

This chain joins TRBV5-4 and TRBJ2-3, with D maybe TRBD2 (5 bases). V lost 3 bases to trimming and J lost 6 bases, with 20 bases between them. CDR3 length: 16 residues. Germline V gene lookup returns CDR1 SGHNT and CDR2 YYREEE (reference sequence). The CDR3 protein is CASSSAGSFTYDTQYF. The CDR3 DNA follows: TGTGCCAGCAGCTCCGCGGGTTCCTTCACTTACGATACGCAGTATTTT. Using reference TRBV5-4 and TRBJ2-3 for the parts outside the CDR3, the full variable domain is ETGVTQSPTHLIKTRGQQVTLRCSSQSGHNTVSWYQQALGQGPQFIFQYYREEENGRGNFPPRFSGLQFPNYSSELNVNALELDDSALYLCASSSAGSFTYDTQYFGPGTRLTVL.

CDR3 sequence: CASSLSWGAGTISPLHF. The CDR3 DNA follows: TGTGCCAGCAGTTTATCATGGGGGGCCGGGACTATTTCACCCCTCCACTTT. The gene calls are TRBV28 and TRBJ1-6; tentative D call: TRBD1 (6 bases). Between the trimmed V and J ends, which lost 1 base and 9 bases, there was a span of 19 bases. This CDR3 comprises 17 residues. CDR1 and CDR2 (germline): MDHEN, SYDVKM.

The chain joins TRBV2 to TRBJ2-2, with D perhaps matching TRBD2 (5 bases). V was shortened by 1 base and J by 0 bases, with 9 bases between the two germline ends. Germline CDR1 reads SNHLY; CDR2 reads FYNNEI. CDR3 length: 16 amino acids. CDR3 region: CASSEGSGANTGELFF. The CDR3 DNA reads as TGTGCCAGCAGTGAAGGGAGCGGCGCGAACACCGGGGAGCTGTTTTTT.

In this sample, this clone turned up once. The genes are TRBV27 and TRBJ2-7; the match to TRBD2 covers 7 bases. There are 13 residues in the CDR3. Germline lookup yields CDR1 MNHEY and CDR2 SMNVEV (reference sequence). V gave up 3 bases and J gave up 6 bases; unmatched junction bases: 5. The CDR3 reads CASSLASGSEQYF. As DNA, the CDR3 is TGTGCCAGCAGTTTGGCTAGCGGTTCCGAGCAGTACTTC.

V gene TRBV2 combines with J gene TRBJ1-1; TRBD1 agrees at 10 bases. Germline V gives CDR1 SNHLY, CDR2 FYNNEI. The CDR3 is 14 residues long. Trimming cost V 6 bases and J 3 bases; bases outside gene matches: 4. The CDR3 protein is CASRRTGGDTEAFF. The CDR3 DNA reads as TGTGCCAGCAGGAGGACAGGGGGGGACACTGAAGCTTTCTTT.

This rearrangement joins TRBV5-1 to TRBJ1-5; weak D call: TRBD1 (5 bases). CDR1 SGHRS and CDR2 YFSETQ come from the germline V gene. The CDR3 totals 15 residues. Trimming cost V 4 bases and J 4 bases, with 15 bases left between them. CDR3 coding DNA: TGCGCCAGCAGCCTCTCGGGACTAACTAATCAGCCCCAGCATTTT. Protein: CASSLSGLTNQPQHF.

CDR3 bases: TGTGCCAGCAGCTTAGTCTCGGGACAGAAGATAGCCTACGAGCAGTACTTC. Its protein is CASSLVSGQKIAYEQYF. The chain recombines TRBV7-9 with TRBJ2-7; 7 bases line up with TRBD1. V gave up 1 base and J gave up 2 bases; unmatched junction bases: 11. There are 17 residues in the CDR3. Germline CDR1 is SEHNR and CDR2 is FQNEAQ (reference sequence). Combining the CDR3 with reference TRBV7-9 and TRBJ2-7 gives the whole variable domain DTGVSQNPRHKITKRGQNVTFRCDPISEHNRLYWYRQTLGQGPEFLTYFQNEAQLEKSRLLSDRFSAERPKGSFSTLEIQRTEQGDSAMYLCASSLVSGQKIAYEQYFGPGTRLTVT.

The chain is built from TRBV6-4 and TRBJ1-1, with D unclear. In germline, CDR1 is MRHNA, CDR2 SNTAGT. The V end was cut by 0 bases, the J end by 4 bases, with 6 bases between. CDR3 length: 13 residues. The CDR3 spells CASSDSGSTEAFF. The DNA for the CDR3 is TGTGCCAGCAGTGACTCAGGGAGCACTGAAGCTTTCTTT.

This sequence joins TRBV2 and TRBJ2-2, with D maybe TRBD1 (7 bases). V was pared by 3 bases and J by 4 bases, with 9 bases between. This CDR3 contains 14 residues. The germline V gene has CDR1 SNHLY and CDR2 FYNNEI. CDR3 sequence (DNA): TGTGCCAGCAGTGATCAGGGGGGCACCGGGGAGCTGTTTTTT. Its translation: CASSDQGGTGELFF.

This clone was seen just once. The J gene is TRBJ2-1, the V gene TRBV25-1; 11 bases align to TRBD1. The CDR3 is 15 residues long. The germline gives CDR1 MGHDK, CDR2 SYGVNS. Trimming took 5 bases from V and 5 from J; bases not matched to a gene: 5. The CDR3 is CASSLVGQGDNEQFF. CDR3 nucleotides: TGTGCCAGCAGTCTCGTGGGACAGGGGGACAATGAGCAGTTCTTC. The full variable domain, completed using reference TRBV25-1 and TRBJ2-1, is EADIYQTPRYLVIGTGKKITLECSQTMGHDKMYWYQQDPGMELHLIHYSYGVNSTEKGDLSSESTVSRIRTEHFPLTLESARPSHTSQYLCASSLVGQGDNEQFFGPGTRLTVL.

The chain uses TRBV5-4 and TRBJ2-2; D call uncertain. This CDR3 spans 15 amino acids. Germline lookup yields CDR1 SGHNT and CDR2 YYREEE (reference sequence). Trimming pared 4 bases from V and 2 bases from J, leaving 12 bases between. For the CDR3, the DNA is TGTGCCAGCAGCCCTTACGACTCTAACACCGGGGAGCTGTTTTTT. Translation: CASSPYDSNTGELFF.

The chain recombines TRBV10-3 with TRBJ2-3, with 8 bases aligning to TRBD1. Per the germline V gene, CDR1 is ENHRY and CDR2 is SYGVKD. The CDR3 totals 14 residues. The trim removed 9 bases at V and 3 bases at J, leaving 8 bases unmatched. The CDR3 here is CAISDRAVTDTQYF. DNA for the CDR3: TGTGCCATTTCGGACAGGGCCGTAACAGATACGCAGTATTTT.

This chain uses TRBV4-2 with TRBJ2-1; the match to TRBD1 covers 8 bases. This CDR3 is 16 amino acids long. CDR1 and CDR2 from the germline V gene are LGHNA and YNFKEQ. The V and J ends lost 3 bases and 4 bases, in that order; junction bases with no gene match: 8. The CDR3 DNA is TGTGCCAGCAGCCAGGCCGGGACAGGTACTTACAATGAGCAGTTCTTC. It yields the protein CASSQAGTGTYNEQFF.

This clone was seen a few times. V usage is TRBV7-2 and J usage is TRBJ2-3, with D uncertain. V lost 2 bases, J lost 0 bases, and 6 bases lay in between. In germline, CDR1 is SGHTA, CDR2 FQGNSA. The CDR3 has 14 residues. The CDR3 DNA reads as TGTGCCAGCAGCTTACCCATCAGCACAGATACGCAGTATTTT. Amino acids: CASSLPISTDTQYF.

V usage is TRBV7-2 and J usage is TRBJ1-1; 7 bases fit TRBD1. Germline trimming cut 3 bases from V and 3 bases from J; bases unmatched to any gene: 4. Germline V CDR1 and CDR2: SGHTA, FQGNSA. The CDR3 is made up of 14 amino acids. CDR3 DNA: TGTGCCAGCAGCTTGACAGGGATCGACACTGAAGCTTTCTTT. As protein: CASSLTGIDTEAFF. The whole variable domain, filled in from reference TRBV7-2 and TRBJ1-1, reads GAGVSQSPSNKVTEKGKDVELRCDPISGHTALYWYRQSLGQGLEFLIYFQGNSAPDKSGLPSDRFSAERTGGSVSTLTIQRTQQEDSAVYLCASSLTGIDTEAFFGQGTRLTVV.

This clone was recorded a few times. The rearrangement uses TRBV14 and TRBJ2-1; no clear D. V was pared by 4 bases and J by 9 bases, with 16 bases between. Germline CDR1 reads SGHDN; CDR2 reads FVKESK. The CDR3 contains 14 residues. CDR3 in DNA: TGTGCCAGCAGCCCTTTTCTTAGTCCGCTTGAGCAGTTCTTC. Its translation: CASSPFLSPLEQFF.

V and J are TRBV2 and TRBJ1-2; no clear D gene. The CDR3 runs to 13 residues. Germline values: CDR1 SNHLY, CDR2 FYNNEI. The ends were cut back, 5 bases at V and 8 bases at J, with 15 bases in the middle. CDR3 loop: CASSPTIRAGYTF. CDR3 bases: TGTGCCAGCAGTCCGACTATAAGGGCCGGCTACACCTTC. Combining the CDR3 with reference TRBV2 and TRBJ1-2 gives the whole variable domain EPEVTQTPSHQVTQMGQEVILRCVPISNHLYFYWYRQILGQKVEFLVSFYNNEISEKSEIFDDQFSVERPDGSNFTLKIRSTKLEDSAMYFCASSPTIRAGYTFGSGTRLTVV.

The genes are TRBV5-1 and TRBJ1-2; D possibly corresponds to TRBD1 (6 bases). CDR1 and CDR2 (germline): SGHRS, YFSETQ. The CDR3 contains 14 residues. V was shortened by 1 base and J by 7 bases, with 14 bases between the two germline ends. CDR3 region: CASSLWSTGSGYTF. The CDR3 DNA reads as TGCGCCAGCAGCTTGTGGTCGACAGGATCTGGCTACACCTTC.

The J gene is TRBJ2-5, the V gene TRBV30; 7 bases are shared with TRBD2. The CDR3 sequence is 14 residues long. CDR1 is GTSNPN and CDR2 is SVGIG in the germline V gene (reference sequence). V trimming: 2 bases; J trimming: 4 bases; junction bases outside the gene matches: 7. The DNA of the CDR3 is TGTGCCTGGAGTCTTGCCCGCGGGGGAGAGACCCAGTACTTC. Translating gives CAWSLARGGETQYF.

The chain joins TRBV10-3 to TRBJ2-1, with D perhaps matching TRBD2 (5 bases). CDR3 length: 14 residues. V lost 9 bases to trimming and J lost 0 bases, with 12 bases between them. Germline CDR1 ENHRY, CDR2 SYGVKD. CDR3 region: CAILRTSSYNEQFF. The CDR3 DNA is TGTGCCATACTAAGGACTTCCTCCTACAATGAGCAGTTCTTC.

The rearrangement links TRBV7-9 to TRBJ2-1; 12 nucleotides match TRBD2. CDR3 length equals 15 residues. The ends lost 5 bases at V and 7 bases at J; junction bases unmatched: 6. Germline values: CDR1 SEHNR, CDR2 FQNEAQ (reference sequence). The CDR3 region is CASSERTSGMNEQFF. CDR3 nucleotides: TGTGCCAGCAGCGAACGGACTAGCGGGATGAATGAGCAGTTCTTC.

The V call is TRBV10-3, the J call TRBJ2-1; 11 bases align to TRBD2. The CDR3 is 17 residues long. Germline V gene sequence: CDR1 ENHRY, CDR2 SYGVKD. V gave up 4 bases and J gave up 4 bases; unmatched junction bases: 9. In DNA form, the CDR3 reads TGTGCCATCAGTGTGAGTAGCGGGAGGGAGGCATACAATGAGCAGTTCTTC. The encoded protein is CAISVSSGREAYNEQFF.